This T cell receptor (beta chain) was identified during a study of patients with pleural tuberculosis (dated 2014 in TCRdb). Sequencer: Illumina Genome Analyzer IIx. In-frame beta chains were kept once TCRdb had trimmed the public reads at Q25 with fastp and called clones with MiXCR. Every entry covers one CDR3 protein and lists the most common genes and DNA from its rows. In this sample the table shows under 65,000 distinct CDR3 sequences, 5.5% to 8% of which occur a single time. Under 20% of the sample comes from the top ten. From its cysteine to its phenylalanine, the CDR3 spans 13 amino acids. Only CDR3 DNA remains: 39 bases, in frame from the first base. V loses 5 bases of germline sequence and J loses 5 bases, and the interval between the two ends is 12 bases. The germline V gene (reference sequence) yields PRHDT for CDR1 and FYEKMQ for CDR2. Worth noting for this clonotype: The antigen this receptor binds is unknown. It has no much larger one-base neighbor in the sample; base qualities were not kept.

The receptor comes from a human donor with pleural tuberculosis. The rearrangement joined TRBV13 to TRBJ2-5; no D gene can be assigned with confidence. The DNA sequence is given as TGTGCCAGCAGCCCCCGCAGGTTCGAGACCCAGTACTTC. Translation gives CASSPRRFETQYF.